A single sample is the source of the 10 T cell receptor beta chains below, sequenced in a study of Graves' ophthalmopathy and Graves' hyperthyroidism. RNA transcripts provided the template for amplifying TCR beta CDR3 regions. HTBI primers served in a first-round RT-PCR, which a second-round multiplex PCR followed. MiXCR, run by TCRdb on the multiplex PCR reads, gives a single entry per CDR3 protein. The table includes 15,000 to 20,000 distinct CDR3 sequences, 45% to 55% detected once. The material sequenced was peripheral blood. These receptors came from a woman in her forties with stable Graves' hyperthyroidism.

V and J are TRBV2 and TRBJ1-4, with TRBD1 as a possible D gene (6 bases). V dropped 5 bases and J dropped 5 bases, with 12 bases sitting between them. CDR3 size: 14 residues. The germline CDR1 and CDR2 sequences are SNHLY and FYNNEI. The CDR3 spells CASSSNRVNEKLFF. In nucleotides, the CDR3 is TGTGCCAGCAGTTCCAACAGGGTCAATGAAAAACTGTTTTTT.

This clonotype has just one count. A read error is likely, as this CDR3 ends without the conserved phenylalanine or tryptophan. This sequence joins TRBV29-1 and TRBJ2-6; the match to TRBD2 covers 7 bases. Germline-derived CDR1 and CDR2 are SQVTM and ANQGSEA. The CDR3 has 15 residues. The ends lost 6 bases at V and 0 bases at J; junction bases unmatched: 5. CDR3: CSVETGGSGANVLTL. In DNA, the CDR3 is TGCAGCGTAGAGACGGGGGGCTCTGGGGCCAACGTCCTGACTCTC.

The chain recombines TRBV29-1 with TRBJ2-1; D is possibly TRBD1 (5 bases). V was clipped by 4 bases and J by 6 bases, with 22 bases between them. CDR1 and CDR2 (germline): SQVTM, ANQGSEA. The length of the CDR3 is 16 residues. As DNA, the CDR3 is TGCAGCGTTGTATTACTTGGTCAGGGTTGGGGCAATGAGCAGTTCTTC. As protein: CSVVLLGQGWGNEQFF.

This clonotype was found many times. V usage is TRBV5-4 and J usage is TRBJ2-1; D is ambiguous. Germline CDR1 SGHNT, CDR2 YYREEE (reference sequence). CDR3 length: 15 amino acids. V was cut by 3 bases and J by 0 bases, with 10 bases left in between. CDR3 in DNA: TGTGCCAGCAGCTCTCCGGCCGACTCCTACAATGAGCAGTTCTTC. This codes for CASSSPADSYNEQFF.

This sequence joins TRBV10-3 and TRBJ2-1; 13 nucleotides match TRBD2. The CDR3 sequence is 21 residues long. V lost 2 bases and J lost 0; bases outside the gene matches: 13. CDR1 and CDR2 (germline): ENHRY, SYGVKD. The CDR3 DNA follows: TGTGCCATCAGTGAGGGGATTGAAACTAGCGGGAGGGCCAGCTCCTACAATGAGCAGTTCTTC. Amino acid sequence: CAISEGIETSGRASSYNEQFF.

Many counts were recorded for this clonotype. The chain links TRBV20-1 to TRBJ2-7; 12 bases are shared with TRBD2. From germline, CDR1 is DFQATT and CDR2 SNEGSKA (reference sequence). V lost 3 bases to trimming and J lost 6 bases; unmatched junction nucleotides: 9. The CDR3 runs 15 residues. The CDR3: CSASFGGLAGSEQYF. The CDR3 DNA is TGCAGTGCTAGTTTTGGGGGACTAGCGGGTTCCGAGCAGTACTTC.

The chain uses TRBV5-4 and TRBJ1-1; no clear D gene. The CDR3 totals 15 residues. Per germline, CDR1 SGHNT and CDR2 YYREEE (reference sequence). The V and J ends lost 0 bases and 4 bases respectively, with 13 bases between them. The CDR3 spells CASSLDLVGSTEAFF. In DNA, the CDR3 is TGTGCCAGCAGCTTGGATTTGGTGGGGTCCACTGAAGCTTTCTTT.

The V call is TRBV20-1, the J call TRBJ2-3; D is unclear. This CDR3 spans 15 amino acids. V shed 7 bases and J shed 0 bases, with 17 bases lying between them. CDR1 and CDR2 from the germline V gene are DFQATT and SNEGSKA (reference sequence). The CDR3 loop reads CSGHDRGPSTDTQYF. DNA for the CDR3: TGCAGTGGGCATGACCGAGGACCTAGCACAGATACGCAGTATTTT.

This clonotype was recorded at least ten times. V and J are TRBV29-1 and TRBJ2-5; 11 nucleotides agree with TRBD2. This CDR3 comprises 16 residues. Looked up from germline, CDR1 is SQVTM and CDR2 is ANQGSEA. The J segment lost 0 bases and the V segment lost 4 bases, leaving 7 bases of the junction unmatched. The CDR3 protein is CSVGLAGGRYQETQYF. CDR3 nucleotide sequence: TGCAGCGTTGGCCTAGCGGGGGGCCGGTACCAAGAGACCCAGTACTTC.

CDR3 bases: TGTGCCAGCAGCTCCGGGACACAAGAAGCTTTCTTT. Translated: CASSSGTQEAFF. The V and J genes are TRBV7-8 and TRBJ1-1, with TRBD1 as a possible D gene (6 bases). Germline values: CDR1 SGHVS, CDR2 FQNEAQ. V dropped 4 bases and J dropped 8 bases, with 11 bases sitting between them. CDR3 size: 12 residues.